The 29 T cell receptor beta chains below come from one sample, sequenced in a study of cytomegalovirus exposure and HLA in healthy donors. PCR used 60 Vbeta primers and 13 Jbeta primers. The repertoire was sequenced with immunoSEQ multiplex PCR; TCRdb's copy has only in-frame clones and lacks some. The sample has about 160,000 clones; approximately 77% are singletons. The sequencing input was PBMCs. Receptors originate from a man aged 30 to 45 in good health and CMV-seropositive.

A few counts support this clone. The V gene is TRBV28, the J gene TRBJ1-5; D may be TRBD1 (5 bases). CDR3 length: 16 residues. Trimming took 10 bases from V and 5 from J, leaving 24 bases between them. Germline CDR1 and CDR2: MDHEN and SYDVKM. CDR3 bases: TGTGCCACCAATACTCACGGGGGTAGGGGTTATCAGCCCCAGCATTTT. Translating gives CATNTHGGRGYQPQHF.

The rearrangement links TRBV28 to TRBJ1-5; 7 nucleotides agree with TRBD1. From germline, CDR1 is MDHEN and CDR2 SYDVKM. V was clipped by 4 bases and J by 5 bases; unmatched bases: 11. The CDR3 extends over 16 amino acids. CDR3 sequence reads: CASSSLTGRTHQPQHF. CDR3 DNA: TGTGCCAGCAGTTCCTTGACAGGGAGGACGCATCAGCCCCAGCATTTT. Filled out from reference TRBV28 and TRBJ1-5, the complete variable domain reads DVKVTQSSRYLVKRTGEKVFLECVQDMDHENMFWYRQDPGLGLRLIYFSYDVKMKEKGDIPEGYSVSREKKERFSLILESASTNQTSMYLCASSSLTGRTHQPQHFGDGTRLSIL.

This clone was found a few times. This CDR3 is also generated by other DNA sequences in the sample. The chain uses TRBV27 and TRBJ2-7; 8 bases are a match to TRBD2. The CDR3 consists of 13 residues. Germline V gene lookup returns CDR1 MNHEY and CDR2 SMNVEV (reference sequence). The V segment lost 2 bases and the J segment 4 bases; nucleotides outside the gene matches: 1. The CDR3 DNA is TGTGCCAGCAGTTTACGGGGGGGATACGAGCAGTACTTC. It codes for CASSLRGGYEQYF.

This chain connects TRBV4-1 to TRBJ2-3; tentative D call: TRBD2 (5 bases). Germline values: CDR1 MGHRA, CDR2 YSYEKL. The V gene lost 0 bases and the J gene lost 5 bases, with 6 bases spanning the gap. CDR3 length: 13 amino acids. This chain's CDR3 is CASSQEREDTQYF. The CDR3 DNA sequence: TGCGCCAGCAGCCAAGAGAGGGAAGATACGCAGTATTTT.

This chain joins TRBV11-2 and TRBJ1-1; D unresolved. Germline-derived CDR1 and CDR2 are SGHAT and FQNNGV. V was clipped by 3 bases and J by 7 bases, with 6 bases between them. The CDR3 runs 11 residues. DNA of the CDR3: TGTGCCAGCAGCTTCCAGGATGAAGCTTTCTTT. Amino acid sequence: CASSFQDEAFF.

This clone was seen only once. The V and J genes are TRBV30 and TRBJ1-2, with 7 bases fitting TRBD1. V shed 3 bases and J 2 bases; nucleotides not matched to a gene: 3. The CDR3 has 13 residues. Germline CDR1 is GTSNPN and CDR2 is SVGIG (reference sequence). The CDR3 loop is CAWRKGANYGYTF. The CDR3 bases are TGTGCCTGGAGAAAGGGGGCCAACTATGGCTACACCTTC.

The rearrangement links TRBV5-4 to TRBJ1-1; D uncertain. The CDR3 is 15 amino acids. Germline CDR1 reads SGHNT; CDR2 reads YYREEE (reference sequence). The ends were cut back, 3 bases at V and 5 bases at J, with 17 bases in the middle. As DNA, the CDR3 is TGTGCCAGCAGCTCTATCCGTATGGGAGGAACTGAAGCTTTCTTT. Amino acids: CASSSIRMGGTEAFF. Full variable domain (missing parts from reference TRBV5-4 and TRBJ1-1): ETGVTQSPTHLIKTRGQQVTLRCSSQSGHNTVSWYQQALGQGPQFIFQYYREEENGRGNFPPRFSGLQFPNYSSELNVNALELDDSALYLCASSSIRMGGTEAFFGQGTRLTVV.

The J gene is TRBJ2-2, the V gene TRBV28; D uncertain. There are 15 residues in the CDR3. The ends were cut back, 4 bases at V and 2 bases at J, with 11 bases in the middle. Germline CDR1 MDHEN, CDR2 SYDVKM. The CDR3 nucleotides are TGTGCCAGCAGTTCCCCGAGCCTTAACACCGGGGAGCTGTTTTTT. This translates into CASSSPSLNTGELFF.

This chain connects TRBV5-1 to TRBJ1-5; TRBD1 agrees at 9 bases. This CDR3 is built from 16 residues. Germline loops: CDR1 SGHRS, CDR2 YFSETQ. V dropped 1 base and J dropped 1; count of bases not matched to a gene: 3. The CDR3 sequence: CASSLTGGISNQPQHF. The CDR3, as DNA: TGCGCCAGCAGCTTGACAGGGGGCATAAGCAATCAGCCCCAGCATTTT.

The gene calls are TRBV29-1 and TRBJ1-6; TRBD1 matches 7 bases. Germline V gives CDR1 SQVTM, CDR2 ANQGSEA. This CDR3 has 13 residues. Trimming took 4 bases from V and 5 from J; bases not matched to a gene: 2. The CDR3 here is CSVATGNNSPLHF. CDR3 nucleotide sequence: TGCAGCGTTGCGACAGGGAATAATTCACCCCTCCACTTT.

V is TRBV5-1 and J is TRBJ2-5; 8 bases agree with TRBD1. Germline CDR1 reads SGHRS; CDR2 reads YFSETQ. The CDR3 consists of 15 residues. The V gene end was trimmed by 4 bases and the J gene end by 5 bases; junction bases not matched to a gene: 10. The CDR3 sequence is CASSIQGGLTETQYF. The CDR3 region has the DNA TGCGCCAGCAGCATACAGGGGGGTCTTACGGAGACCCAGTACTTC.

Regarding this clone: Other DNA sequences of this sample code for an identical CDR3. The CDR3 protein is CASSLGEADTQYF. CDR3 in DNA: TGCGCCAGCAGCCTTGGTGAGGCAGATACGCAGTATTTT. This sequence joins TRBV5-1 and TRBJ2-3; D is unresolved. Germline V gives CDR1 SGHRS, CDR2 YFSETQ. CDR3 size: 13 residues. Trimming removed 4 bases from V and 4 bases from J, with 10 bases in between.

The rearrangement joins TRBV2 to TRBJ2-1; the match to TRBD2 covers 7 bases. Unmatched junction bases numbered 4, after V lost 4 bases and J lost 10 bases. CDR1 is SNHLY, CDR2 FYNNEI, per germline. The CDR3 runs 12 residues. The CDR3 bases are TGTGCCAGCAGTGGGGGGGGTTGGGAGCAGTTCTTC. The encoded protein is CASSGGGWEQFF.

The chain links TRBV5-6 to TRBJ2-5; no clear D gene. V lost 3 bases and J lost 1, with 10 bases in between. Germline CDR1 is SGHDT and CDR2 is YYEEEE. The CDR3 runs 14 residues. As DNA, the CDR3 is TGTGCCAGCAGCTCCCTAAGTATCCAAGAGACCCAGTACTTC. Translating it yields CASSSLSIQETQYF. The whole variable domain, filled in from reference TRBV5-6 and TRBJ2-5, reads DAGVTQSPTHLIKTRGQQVTLRCSPKSGHDTVSWYQQALGQGPQFIFQYYEEEERQRGNFPDRFSGHQFPNYSSELNVNALLLGDSALYLCASSSLSIQETQYFGPGTRLLVL.

V usage is TRBV19 and J usage is TRBJ1-4, with D maybe TRBD1 (5 bases). CDR3 length equals 14 residues. Germline V gene lookup returns CDR1 LNHDA and CDR2 SQIVND (reference sequence). V was shortened by 3 bases and J by 4 bases, with 9 bases between the two germline ends. This CDR3 reads CASSIGQNNEKLFF. The DNA for the CDR3 is TGTGCCAGTAGTATTGGACAAAATAATGAAAAACTGTTTTTT.

The chain recombines TRBV11-2 with TRBJ2-2, with D possibly being TRBD1 (6 bases). The CDR3 consists of 15 residues. Germline CDR1 SGHAT, CDR2 FQNNGV. Trimming stripped 2 bases from V and 7 bases from J, with 14 bases between. CDR3: CASSLYPGAVGELFF. The CDR3 nucleotides are TGTGCCAGCAGCTTATACCCAGGGGCGGTCGGGGAGCTGTTTTTT. The full variable domain, completed using reference TRBV11-2 and TRBJ2-2, is EAGVAQSPRYKIIEKRQSVAFWCNPISGHATLYWYQQILGQGPKLLIQFQNNGVVDDSQLPKDRFSAERLKGVDSTLKIQPAKLEDSAVYLCASSLYPGAVGELFFGEGSRLTVL.

V usage is TRBV5-1 and J usage is TRBJ1-3, with D unresolved. Germline CDR1 and CDR2: SGHRS and YFSETQ. This CDR3 spans 14 amino acids. Trimming cost V 0 bases and J 0 bases, with 4 bases left between them. CDR3 bases: TGCGCCAGCAGCTTGGACTACTCTGGAAACACCATATATTTT. Translation: CASSLDYSGNTIYF.

V usage is TRBV5-1 and J usage is TRBJ2-3, with 8 bases aligning to TRBD1. Unmatched junction bases numbered 5, after V lost 4 bases and J lost 1 base. The germline CDR1 and CDR2 sequences are SGHRS and YFSETQ. The CDR3 has 15 amino acids. CDR3 sequence: CASSLQGGRTDTQYF. For the CDR3, the DNA is TGCGCCAGCAGCCTACAGGGGGGTCGCACAGATACGCAGTATTTT.

This clone was detected a few times. The rearrangement links TRBV5-6 to TRBJ2-3, with TRBD2 matching over 11 bases. Germline values: CDR1 SGHDT, CDR2 YYEEEE. J lost 0 bases, V lost 0 bases, and 9 bases had no gene match. The CDR3 consists of 19 residues. This CDR3 reads CASSLVASGGNPSTDTQYF. As DNA, the CDR3 is TGTGCCAGCAGCTTGGTTGCTAGCGGGGGGAACCCAAGCACAGATACGCAGTATTTT.

The chain carries TRBV27 and TRBJ1-6, with 11 bases lining up with TRBD1. Germline-derived CDR1 and CDR2 are MNHEY and SMNVEV (reference sequence). The CDR3 loop spans 16 amino acids. The ends lost 5 bases at V and 6 bases at J; junction bases unmatched: 6. The CDR3 sequence is CASSLRDRGTNSPLHF. The CDR3 region has the DNA TGTGCCAGCAGTCTAAGGGACAGGGGGACTAATTCACCCCTCCACTTT.

The J gene is TRBJ2-7, the V gene TRBV27, with D perhaps matching TRBD1 (6 bases). The CDR3 extends over 9 amino acids. CDR1 and CDR2 from the germline V gene are MNHEY and SMNVEV (reference sequence). The CDR3 spells CAAGAEQYF. CDR3 bases: TGTGCTGCAGGGGCCGAGCAGTACTTC.

The V and J genes are TRBV28 and TRBJ1-2; TRBD1 aligns across 7 bases. This CDR3 is 13 amino acids long. Germline CDR1 and CDR2: MDHEN and SYDVKM. Trimming cost V 2 bases and J 8 bases; bases outside gene matches: 5. The DNA of the CDR3 is TGTGCCAGCAGTTTAGGGCAGGGGGAGGGCTACACCTTC. It codes for CASSLGQGEGYTF.

The gene calls are TRBV25-1 and TRBJ2-7; perhaps TRBD1 as D (5 bases). Trimming shortened V by 0 bases and J by 3 bases, and 6 bases separated the two germline ends. The CDR3 spans 13 residues. Germline CDR1 MGHDK, CDR2 SYGVNS. The CDR3 region is CASSEYDSYEQYF. For the CDR3, the DNA is TGTGCCAGCAGTGAATATGACAGCTACGAGCAGTACTTC.

This clone was recorded only once. The chain links TRBV5-4 to TRBJ2-2, with D maybe TRBD1 (6 bases). The germline CDR1 and CDR2 sequences are SGHNT and YYREEE (reference sequence). Trimming left V 4 bases short and J 1 base short, with 8 bases between. The CDR3 sequence is 14 residues long. The DNA for the CDR3 is TGTGCCAGCAGCAGGGACATGAACACCGGGGAGCTGTTTTTT. Its protein is CASSRDMNTGELFF.

The gene calls are TRBV29-1 and TRBJ2-5; 10 bases match TRBD2. V was pared by 3 bases and J by 0 bases, with 10 bases of the junction left unmatched. The CDR3 covers 17 residues. Per germline, CDR1 SQVTM and CDR2 ANQGSEA. The CDR3 spells CSVDLGTSGEYQETQYF. The CDR3 bases are TGCAGCGTTGACCTCGGAACTAGCGGGGAGTACCAAGAGACCCAGTACTTC.

The gene calls are TRBV29-1 and TRBJ2-5, with TRBD2 identical over 13 bases. Per germline, CDR1 SQVTM and CDR2 ANQGSEA. Trimming removed 7 bases from V and 5 bases from J; junction bases left unmatched: 4. The CDR3 consists of 13 residues. CDR3 bases: TGCAGCGCCCCGGGACTAGCGGGGGAGACCCAGTACTTC. It yields the protein CSAPGLAGETQYF.

The chain employs TRBV27 and TRBJ2-2, with D unresolved. CDR3 length equals 15 residues. With 2 bases removed from V and 3 bases from J, the gap between germline ends came to 10 bases. The germline gives CDR1 MNHEY, CDR2 SMNVEV (reference sequence). This CDR3 reads CASSLPAADTGELFF. The CDR3 region has the DNA TGTGCCAGCAGTTTACCGGCGGCGGACACCGGGGAGCTGTTTTTT.

This clone was counted a few times. The chain couples TRBV5-6 to TRBJ1-2, with D perhaps matching TRBD1 (6 bases). The germline V gene has CDR1 SGHDT and CDR2 YYEEEE. Trimming pared 0 bases from V and 6 bases from J, leaving 15 bases between. This CDR3 is built from 15 residues. The CDR3 protein is CASSLEGGVRHGYTF. The CDR3 bases are TGTGCCAGCAGCTTGGAGGGGGGGGTTAGACATGGCTACACCTTC. The entire variable domain, with the rest obtained from reference TRBV5-6 and TRBJ1-2, is as follows: DAGVTQSPTHLIKTRGQQVTLRCSPKSGHDTVSWYQQALGQGPQFIFQYYEEEERQRGNFPDRFSGHQFPNYSSELNVNALLLGDSALYLCASSLEGGVRHGYTFGSGTRLTVV.

The rearrangement uses TRBV4-3 and TRBJ2-3; D gene unclear. There are 13 residues in the CDR3. V lost 0 bases, J lost 6 bases, and 7 bases lay in between. The germline CDR1 and CDR2 sequences are LGHNA and YSLEER. The CDR3 loop is CASSQEAPDTQYF. For the CDR3, the DNA is TGCGCCAGCAGCCAAGAAGCTCCTGATACGCAGTATTTT.